Listed here are 22 T cell receptor beta chains from one sample, sequenced in a study of beta chain features in type 1 diabetes. The whole isolated RNA underwent reverse transcription, so sequencing captured expressed TCRB transcripts. Using immunoSEQ multiplex PCR, the repertoire was profiled, and TCRdb retains in-frame clones only, with some absent. Of about 350,000 clones in the sample, roughly 21% were seen once. The sequencing input was naive CD4+ T cells from blood. The receptors shown here come from a woman aged 18-29 years in good health.

This clone turned up a few times. The chain combines TRBV5-1 with TRBJ2-5; no clear D gene. Between the trimmed V and J ends, which lost 4 bases and 5 bases, there was a span of 12 bases. Germline CDR1 and CDR2: SGHRS and YFSETQ. The CDR3 consists of 13 residues. The DNA for the CDR3 is TGCGCCAGCAGCGCCTCCACTCGGGAGACCCAGTACTTC. Protein sequence: CASSASTRETQYF.

This clone appeared a few times. The chain combines TRBV5-4 with TRBJ2-1; D unresolved. Germline loops: CDR1 SGHNT, CDR2 YYREEE (reference sequence). Trimming pared 3 bases from V and 7 bases from J, leaving 8 bases between. CDR3 length: 12 residues. The CDR3 protein is CASSSVRNEQFF. The CDR3, as DNA: TGTGCCAGCAGCTCGGTGAGGAATGAGCAGTTCTTC.

This clone was detected only a few times. The chain joins TRBV4-2 to TRBJ2-7; 13 bases are a match to TRBD2. The CDR3 extends over 12 amino acids. Germline values: CDR1 LGHNA, CDR2 YNFKEQ. V shed 6 bases and J 7 bases; nucleotides not matched to a gene: 0. CDR3 amino acids: CASRGLAGEQYF. CDR3 nucleotides: TGTGCCAGCAGGGGACTAGCGGGAGAGCAGTACTTC.

V usage is TRBV7-3 and J usage is TRBJ2-1; the D is unclear. Looked up from germline, CDR1 is SGHTA and CDR2 is FQGTGA. Between the trimmed V and J ends, which lost 0 bases and 5 bases, there was a span of 5 bases. This CDR3 is 13 amino acids long. CDR3 nucleotide sequence: TGTGCCAGCAGCTTAACGCCGGACAATGAGCAGTTCTTC. It codes for CASSLTPDNEQFF. Looking up the rest from reference TRBV7-3 and TRBJ2-1 gives the full variable domain: GAGVSQTPSNKVTEKGKYVELRCDPISGHTALYWYRQSLGQGPEFLIYFQGTGAADDSGLPNDRFFAVRPEGSVSTLKIQRTERGDSAVYLCASSLTPDNEQFFGPGTRLTVL.

V is TRBV19 and J is TRBJ2-2; a weak D match, TRBD2 (5 bases). V was clipped by 7 bases and J by 1 base, with 10 bases between them. In germline, CDR1 is LNHDA, CDR2 SQIVND (reference sequence). The CDR3 is 14 amino acids. CDR3 DNA sequence: TGTGCCAGTACCCCGGGAATGAACACCGGGGAGCTGTTTTTT. Amino acids: CASTPGMNTGELFF.

The V gene is TRBV19, the J gene TRBJ2-2; D remains unclear. Germline V CDR1 and CDR2: LNHDA, SQIVND (reference sequence). CDR3 length: 14 amino acids. The V end lost 5 bases, the J end lost 1 base, and 8 bases lay between the germline ends. The CDR3 reads CASSVARNTGELFF. In nucleotides, the CDR3 is TGTGCCAGTAGTGTCGCCAGGAACACCGGGGAGCTGTTTTTT.

This clone occurred a few times. DNA for the CDR3: TGCAGCGCCGCCTTCGAGCTTCAGCCCCAGCATTTT. Protein product: CSAAFELQPQHF. The J gene is TRBJ1-5, the V gene TRBV29-1; D unclear. From germline, CDR1 is SQVTM and CDR2 ANQGSEA. The V end was cut by 7 bases, the J end by 6 bases, with 13 bases between. The CDR3 has 12 residues.

The V call is TRBV7-9, the J call TRBJ1-2; TRBD1 matches at 9 bases. Per germline, CDR1 SEHNR and CDR2 FQNEAQ (reference sequence). J was trimmed by 8 bases and V by 2 bases; bases with no gene match: 18. CDR3 length: 18 amino acids. The DNA for the CDR3 is TGTGCCAGCAGCTTAACAGGGGGCGGTTCCCCCCACAGGGGAGGCTACACCTTC. Residues: CASSLTGGGSPHRGGYTF.

The gene calls are TRBV5-4 and TRBJ1-1, with D unclear. Trimming stripped 2 bases from V and 1 base from J, with 9 bases between. The V gene's germline CDR1 is SGHNT and CDR2 YYREEE (reference sequence). CDR3 length: 14 amino acids. The CDR3 DNA is TGTGCCAGCAGCTTCGTGGAGGGGAACACTGAAGCTTTCTTT. This codes for CASSFVEGNTEAFF.

This clone was observed a few times. At the DNA level, this CDR3 is encoded by other sequences in the same sample as well. V is TRBV18 and J is TRBJ1-5; D unclear. The V gene's germline CDR1 is KGHSH and CDR2 LQKENI. Trimming pared 0 bases from V and 0 bases from J, leaving 3 bases between. The CDR3 spans 14 residues. DNA of the CDR3: TGTGCCAGCTCACCACCCTATAGCAATCAGCCCCAGCATTTT. Amino acids: CASSPPYSNQPQHF.

The V call is TRBV2, the J call TRBJ2-5; TRBD1 matches 8 bases. The CDR3 consists of 13 residues. After removal of 4 bases from V and 5 bases from J, the junction contained 3 bases not matched to a gene. CDR1 SNHLY and CDR2 FYNNEI come from the germline V gene. CDR3 nucleotide sequence: TGTGCCAGCAGTGGACAGGGGCTTGAGACCCAGTACTTC. Protein product: CASSGQGLETQYF.

This clone was observed a few times. CDR3 DNA: TGTGCCAGCAGCCTCCTGGGTTTCTCTAGCGGGAGACCTTCCTACGAGCAGTACTTC. Translating gives CASSLLGFSSGRPSYEQYF. V usage is TRBV7-9 and J usage is TRBJ2-7; TRBD2 matches 10 bases. The CDR3 has 19 residues. With 5 bases clipped from V and 1 base from J, the junction kept 17 bases outside the gene matches. Per germline, CDR1 SEHNR and CDR2 FQNEAQ (reference sequence).

V usage is TRBV10-3 and J usage is TRBJ1-1, with D maybe TRBD1 (6 bases). V lost 2 bases and J lost 1, with 8 bases in between. There are 14 residues in the CDR3. CDR1 ENHRY and CDR2 SYGVKD come from the germline V gene. The chain's CDR3 is CAISEGQKNTEAFF. CDR3 coding DNA: TGTGCCATCAGTGAGGGACAGAAGAACACTGAAGCTTTCTTT.

The CDR3 loop reads CASSRGLAGVRNEQFF. The DNA for the CDR3 is TGTGCCAGCAGCCGAGGACTAGCGGGGGTTCGGAATGAGCAGTTCTTC. V gene TRBV14 combines with J gene TRBJ2-1, with 13 positions matching TRBD2. Germline CDR1 SGHDN, CDR2 FVKESK. V was pared by 4 bases and J by 7 bases, with 7 bases of the junction left unmatched. The length of the CDR3 is 16 residues.

The chain recombines TRBV25-1 with TRBJ2-3; 9 positions agree with TRBD1. J was trimmed by 6 bases and V by 7 bases; bases with no gene match: 5. Germline V gene data show CDR1 as MGHDK and CDR2 as SYGVNS. The CDR3 is made up of 13 amino acids. CDR3 nucleotides: TGTGCCAGCACCGAACAGGGGGCGGATACGCAGTATTTT. Its translation is CASTEQGADTQYF.

In this sample, this clone turned up once. V gene TRBV18 combines with J gene TRBJ2-3; 9 bases align to TRBD1. V shed 3 bases, J shed 3 bases, and the junction held 4 bases outside the gene matches. The CDR3 is made up of 15 amino acids. CDR1 is KGHSH, CDR2 LQKENI, per germline. In DNA, the CDR3 is TGTGCCAGCTCACCTATACAGGGGGCGACAGATACGCAGTATTTT. Its translation is CASSPIQGATDTQYF. Full variable domain (rest looked up from reference TRBV18 and TRBJ2-3): NAGVMQNPRHLVRRRGQEARLRCSPMKGHSHVYWYRQLPEEGLKFMVYLQKENIIDESGMPKERFSAEFPKEGPSILRIQQVVRGDSAAYFCASSPIQGATDTQYFGPGTRLTVL.

Comments on this clone: This sample includes further DNA sequences coding for the same CDR3. The chain links TRBV2 to TRBJ2-1; 12 bases are a match to TRBD2. CDR1 and CDR2 from the germline V gene are SNHLY and FYNNEI. J gave up 6 bases and V 6 bases, and 3 bases lay outside the gene matches. The length of the CDR3 is 14 residues. The CDR3 DNA reads TGTGCCAGCAGAGGACTAGCGGGGTTCAATGAGCAGTTCTTC. Protein sequence: CASRGLAGFNEQFF.

J is TRBJ1-2 and V is TRBV6-5, with D possibly matching TRBD1 (6 bases). V lost 8 bases and J lost 0, with 10 bases in between. This CDR3 region has 13 residues. Germline loops: CDR1 MNHEY, CDR2 SVGAGI. The CDR3, as DNA: TGTGCCAGCGGCCAGGGGCCTAACTATGGCTACACCTTC. Translation: CASGQGPNYGYTF.

V is TRBV4-1 and J is TRBJ2-7, with TRBD1 matching over 10 bases. V lost 2 bases to trimming and J lost 0 bases; unmatched junction nucleotides: 1. The germline V gene encodes CDR1 MGHRA and CDR2 YSYEKL. The CDR3 consists of 15 residues. The CDR3 bases are TGCGCCAGCAGCCAACGACAGGGGGCCTCCTACGAGCAGTACTTC. Encoded protein: CASSQRQGASYEQYF.

This chain connects TRBV6-5 to TRBJ2-7; TRBD2 matches at 11 bases. The CDR3 totals 14 residues. Germline V gene lookup returns CDR1 MNHEY and CDR2 SVGAGI. The V segment lost 7 bases and the J segment 3 bases; nucleotides outside the gene matches: 5. The chain's CDR3 is CASTPGLAVYEQYF. DNA for the CDR3: TGTGCCAGCACCCCGGGACTAGCGGTCTACGAGCAGTACTTC.

The rearrangement links TRBV5-4 to TRBJ2-7, with 12 bases matching TRBD2. CDR1 SGHNT and CDR2 YYREEE come from the germline V gene (reference sequence). With 1 base clipped from V and 3 bases from J, the junction kept 8 bases outside the gene matches. This CDR3 region has 17 residues. Here the CDR3 reads CASSLSTSGRTIYEQYF. In DNA, the CDR3 is TGTGCCAGCAGCTTGAGTACTAGCGGGAGGACCATCTACGAGCAGTACTTC.

This clone was counted only a few times. V usage is TRBV2 and J usage is TRBJ2-5; 9 nucleotides agree with TRBD2. Germline loops: CDR1 SNHLY, CDR2 FYNNEI. CDR3 length equals 13 residues. The V segment lost 8 bases and the J segment 6 bases; nucleotides outside the gene matches: 7. The CDR3 sequence: CASGREGRQTQYF. In DNA, the CDR3 is TGTGCCAGCGGGCGGGAGGGCCGACAGACCCAGTACTTC.